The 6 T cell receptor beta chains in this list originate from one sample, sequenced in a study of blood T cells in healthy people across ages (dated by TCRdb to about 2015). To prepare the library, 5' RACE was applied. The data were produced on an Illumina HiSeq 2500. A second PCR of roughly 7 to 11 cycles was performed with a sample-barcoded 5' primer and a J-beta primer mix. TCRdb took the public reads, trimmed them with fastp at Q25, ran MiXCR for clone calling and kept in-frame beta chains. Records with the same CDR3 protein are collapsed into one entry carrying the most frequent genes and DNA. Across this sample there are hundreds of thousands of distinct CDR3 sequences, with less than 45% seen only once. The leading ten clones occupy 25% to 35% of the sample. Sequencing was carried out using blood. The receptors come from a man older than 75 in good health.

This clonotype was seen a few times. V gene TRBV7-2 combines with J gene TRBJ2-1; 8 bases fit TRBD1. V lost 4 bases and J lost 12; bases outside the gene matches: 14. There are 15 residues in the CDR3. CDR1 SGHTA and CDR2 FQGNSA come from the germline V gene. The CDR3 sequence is CASSSLGQGGFGQFF. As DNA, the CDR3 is TGTGCCAGCAGCTCCCTCGGACAGGGTGGGTTTGGGCAGTTCTTC.

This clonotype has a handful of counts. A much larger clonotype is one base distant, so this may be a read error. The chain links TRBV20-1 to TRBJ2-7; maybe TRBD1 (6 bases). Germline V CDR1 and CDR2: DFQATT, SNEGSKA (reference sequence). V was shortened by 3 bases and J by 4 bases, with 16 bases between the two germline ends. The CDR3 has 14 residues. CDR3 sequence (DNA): TGCAGTGCTAGGGCTGGCCGTACAGGGTACGAGCAGTACTTC. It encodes CSARAGRTGYEQYF.

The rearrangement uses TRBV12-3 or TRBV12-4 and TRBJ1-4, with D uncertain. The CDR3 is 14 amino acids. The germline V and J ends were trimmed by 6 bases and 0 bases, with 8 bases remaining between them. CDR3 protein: CASRRAATNEKLFF. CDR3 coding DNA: TGTGCCAGCAGAAGGGCCGCAACTAATGAAAAACTGTTTTTT.

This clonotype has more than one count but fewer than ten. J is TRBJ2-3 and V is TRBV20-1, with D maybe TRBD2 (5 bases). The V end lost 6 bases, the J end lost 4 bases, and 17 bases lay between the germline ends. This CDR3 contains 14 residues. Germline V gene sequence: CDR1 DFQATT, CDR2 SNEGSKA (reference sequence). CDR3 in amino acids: CSALPGLAADTQYF. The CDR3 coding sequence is TGCAGTGCCCTACCTGGGCTAGCTGCAGATACGCAGTATTTT.

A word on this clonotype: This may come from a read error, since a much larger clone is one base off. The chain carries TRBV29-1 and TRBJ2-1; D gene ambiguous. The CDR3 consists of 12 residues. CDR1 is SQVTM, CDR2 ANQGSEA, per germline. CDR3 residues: CIVEDLGRVRFF. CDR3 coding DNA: TGCATCGTTGAAGATCTTGGAAGGGTTCGGTTCTTC.

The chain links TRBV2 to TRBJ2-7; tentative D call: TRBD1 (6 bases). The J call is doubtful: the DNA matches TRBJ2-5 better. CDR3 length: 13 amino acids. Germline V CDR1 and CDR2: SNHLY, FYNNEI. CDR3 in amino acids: CATKTGCGETQYF. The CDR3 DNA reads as TGTGCCACCAAAACAGGGTGCGGAGAGACCCAGTACTTC.